Shown below are 7 T cell receptor beta chains from a single sample sequenced in a study of PD-L1 blockade in urothelial cancer. Profiled with immunoSEQ multiplex PCR; TCRdb holds only in-frame clones, not every one. The sample shows some 100,000 clones, over 80% of them seen only once. Sequencing was performed on PBMCs, taken around atezolizumab (anti-PD-L1) treatment. The origin of the receptors is a woman of 80 years or more with urothelial cancer.

The chain has TRBV7-3 and TRBJ2-1, with D possibly TRBD2 on 6 matching bases. Trimming pared 5 bases from V and 7 bases from J, leaving 18 bases between. Germline CDR1 is SGHTA and CDR2 is FQGTGA. The CDR3 is 15 residues long. CDR3 in DNA: TGTGCCAGCAGCCCGCAGGGTAACGGGGGAAATGAGCAGTTCTTC. Translated: CASSPQGNGGNEQFF.

The chain combines TRBV28 with TRBJ1-1; D might be TRBD1 (6 bases). The germline V gene has CDR1 MDHEN and CDR2 SYDVKM. CDR3 length equals 12 residues. Trimming took off 8 bases at V and 1 base at J, with 8 bases between the two ends. DNA of the CDR3: TGTGCCAGCTGGGGACAGAACACTGAAGCTTTCTTT. Protein: CASWGQNTEAFF.

The chain uses TRBV2 and TRBJ2-2; TRBD2 aligns across 10 bases. In germline, CDR1 is SNHLY, CDR2 FYNNEI. V was clipped by 0 bases and J by 7 bases; unmatched bases: 2. The CDR3 is 15 amino acids. CDR3 coding DNA: TGTGCCAGCAGTGAAGCCCTAGCGGGAGACGGGGAGCTGTTTTTT. Residues: CASSEALAGDGELFF.

This clone has a single count. The CDR3 DNA is TGTGCCAGCAGCCGCACCGGGACTGACCGAGGGAACACTGAAGCTTTCTTT. Residues: CASSRTGTDRGNTEAFF. The V gene is TRBV7-9, the J gene TRBJ1-1, with a weak D call TRBD1 (5 bases). The CDR3 consists of 17 residues. Trimming took 5 bases from V and 1 from J, leaving 20 bases between them. Germline V gene lookup returns CDR1 SEHNR and CDR2 FQNEAQ (reference sequence).

The rearrangement joins TRBV10-3 to TRBJ2-7; 10 bases are a match to TRBD2. CDR1 is ENHRY and CDR2 is SYGVKD in the germline V gene. The CDR3 covers 16 residues. With 7 bases clipped from V and 0 bases from J, the junction kept 9 bases outside the gene matches. This CDR3 reads CAIKPTSGRYSYEQYF. In DNA form, the CDR3 reads TGTGCCATCAAACCGACTAGCGGGCGCTACTCCTACGAGCAGTACTTC.

The rearrangement joins TRBV7-6 to TRBJ2-2; D possibly corresponds to TRBD2 (5 bases). V shed 2 bases and J shed 2 bases, with 18 bases lying between them. CDR1 is SGHVS and CDR2 is FNYEAQ in the germline V gene. CDR3 length: 18 residues. The CDR3 nucleotides read TGTGCCAGCAGCTTATACCCCCCAGAGGGATCTAACACCGGGGAGCTGTTTTTT. The encoded protein is CASSLYPPEGSNTGELFF.

This chain joins TRBV9 and TRBJ1-3; 7 positions match TRBD1. J gave up 0 bases and V 3 bases, and 6 bases lay outside the gene matches. CDR3 size: 16 residues. In germline, CDR1 is SGDLS, CDR2 YYNGEE. The CDR3 here is CASSAQGTYSGNTIYF. The CDR3 bases are TGTGCCAGCAGCGCACAGGGGACATACTCTGGAAACACCATATATTTT.